These 2 T cell receptor beta chains share one sample of origin, sequenced in a study of Graves' ophthalmopathy and Graves' hyperthyroidism. Scientists amplified the TCR beta CDR3 regions from RNA transcripts. First-round RT-PCR used HTBI primers; second-round multiplex PCR followed. One entry per CDR3 protein results from TCRdb running MiXCR on the multiplex PCR reads. The sample has about 180,000 distinct CDR3 sequences, over 35% seen once; the top ten hold under 7%. Sequencing was carried out using peripheral blood. The receptor source for this set is a woman aged 40 to 49 with Graves' ophthalmopathy.

The gene calls are TRBV6-1 and TRBJ1-5, with a tentative D call TRBD1 (5 bases). CDR3 length: 15 amino acids. The V gene lost 8 bases and the J gene lost 6 bases, with 20 bases spanning the gap. Germline assignment: CDR1 MNHNS and CDR2 SASEGT. As DNA, the CDR3 is TGTGCCAGCGAGGGTGGCAGGGAGTTGAGTCAGCCCCAGCATTTT. Its translation: CASEGGRELSQPQHF.

This clonotype was seen once. This chain joins TRBV7-2 and TRBJ2-5; D is unresolved. The CDR3 spans 13 residues. Germline lookup yields CDR1 SGHTA and CDR2 FQGNSA. Trimming pared 6 bases from V and 1 base from J, leaving 9 bases between. CDR3 sequence reads: CASSFESQETQYF. The CDR3 region has the DNA TGTGCCAGCAGTTTCGAAAGCCAAGAGACCCAGTACTTC. Full variable domain (remainder filled in from reference TRBV7-2 and TRBJ2-5): GAGVSQSPSNKVTEKGKDVELRCDPISGHTALYWYRQSLGQGLEFLIYFQGNSAPDKSGLPSDRFSAERTGGSVSTLTIQRTQQEDSAVYLCASSFESQETQYFGPGTRLLVL.